Below are 16 T cell receptor beta chains sequenced from a single sample in a study of identical twins. TCRdb analysed the 5' RACE reads with MiXCR anew, one entry per CDR3 protein. The table has approximately 280,000 distinct CDR3 sequences, more than 6.5% seen once. The sample was also linked to a second study, of yellow fever vaccine responses in identical twins.

Material for sequencing was memory (CD45RO+) T cells sorted from blood. All receptors derive from a woman between 18 and 30 years old in good health.

This clonotype was picked up a small number of times. This chain joins TRBV7-9 and TRBJ2-2; D gene uncertain. V was pared by 5 bases and J by 0 bases, with 10 bases between. CDR1 is SEHNR, CDR2 FQNEAQ, per germline (reference sequence). This CDR3 has 15 residues. The CDR3 DNA follows: TGTGCCAGCAGCATGGACGGACCGAACACCGGGGAGCTGTTTTTT. The encoded protein is CASSMDGPNTGELFF.

The chain has TRBV2 and TRBJ2-1; D possibly uses TRBD1 or TRBD2 (5 bases each). Germline CDR1 and CDR2: SNHLY and FYNNEI. The V end lost 6 bases, the J end lost 1 base, and 10 bases lay between the germline ends. This CDR3 is built from 14 residues. CDR3 loop: CASSTGQSYNEQFF. CDR3 sequence (DNA): TGTGCCAGCAGCACGGGGCAGTCCTACAATGAGCAGTTCTTC. Full variable domain (rest looked up from reference TRBV2 and TRBJ2-1): EPEVTQTPSHQVTQMGQEVILRCVPISNHLYFYWYRQILGQKVEFLVSFYNNEISEKSEIFDDQFSVERPDGSNFTLKIRSTKLEDSAMYFCASSTGQSYNEQFFGPGTRLTVL.

The chain recombines TRBV24-1 with TRBJ2-1, with 10 positions matching TRBD1. The CDR3 extends over 15 amino acids. After removal of 3 bases from V and 8 bases from J, the junction contained 6 bases not matched to a gene. Germline assignment: CDR1 KGHDR and CDR2 SFDVKD. CDR3 nucleotides: TGTGCCACCAGTGATGCCGGGACAGGGGTCCATGAGCAGTTCTTC. Its protein is CATSDAGTGVHEQFF.

In its sample, this clonotype was seen many times. Germline and junction disagree at one end, which may indicate a read error. This chain uses TRBV7-9 with TRBJ2-5; D is unclear. Germline V gene data show CDR1 as SEHNR and CDR2 as FQNEAQ (reference sequence). The CDR3 consists of 16 residues. In DNA form, the CDR3 reads TGTGCCAGCAGCTCGCGAATAAAGGACGGCCAAGAGGCCCAGTACTTC. Protein sequence: CASSSRIKDGQEAQYF.

This clonotype was detected a few times. The V and J genes are TRBV9 and TRBJ2-1; perhaps TRBD1 as D (5 bases). Deletions cut 5 bases from V and 5 bases from J, with 8 bases between. CDR3 length: 12 amino acids. The V gene's germline CDR1 is SGDLS and CDR2 YYNGEE. CDR3 coding DNA: TGTGCCAGCAGTCCGGACAACAATGAGCAGTTCTTC. Translating gives CASSPDNNEQFF.

The chain is built from TRBV10-3 and TRBJ2-5, with TRBD1 as a possible D gene (6 bases). The CDR3 is made up of 14 amino acids. Trimming cost V 0 bases and J 3 bases, with 8 bases left between them. Per germline, CDR1 ENHRY and CDR2 SYGVKD. The CDR3 spells CAISESRGKETQYF. CDR3 nucleotide sequence: TGTGCCATCAGTGAGTCGAGGGGGAAAGAGACCCAGTACTTC.

This clonotype was observed a handful of times. This chain joins TRBV7-9 and TRBJ2-1; D possibly matches TRBD1 or TRBD2 (5 bases each). V gave up 5 bases and J gave up 3 bases, with 11 bases separating them. This CDR3 comprises 14 residues. Germline-derived CDR1 and CDR2 are SEHNR and FQNEAQ (reference sequence). The CDR3 DNA is TGTGCCAGCAGCCGGGACGGAGGCTACAATGAGCAGTTCTTC. It is translated as CASSRDGGYNEQFF.

This clonotype was seen only a few times. The V call is TRBV18, the J call TRBJ2-2; D remains ambiguous. With 0 bases removed from V and 0 bases from J, the gap between germline ends came to 2 bases. Germline V gene lookup returns CDR1 KGHSH and CDR2 LQKENI. CDR3 length equals 14 residues. The CDR3 bases are TGTGCCAGCTCACCACCTACGAACACCGGGGAGCTGTTTTTT. It encodes CASSPPTNTGELFF.

This clonotype has at least ten counts. This chain uses TRBV29-1 with TRBJ1-2, with 11 bases aligning to TRBD1. The CDR3 is 13 amino acids. Germline V gene sequence: CDR1 SQVTM, CDR2 ANQGSEA. V lost 7 bases, J lost 5 bases, and 6 bases stayed unmatched. This CDR3 is CSAWTGGAYGYTF. The CDR3 region has the DNA TGCAGCGCCTGGACAGGGGGCGCTTATGGCTACACCTTC.

The sample holds many counts of this clonotype. The V gene is TRBV7-9, the J gene TRBJ2-7, with a possible D match to TRBD2 (5 bases). This CDR3 contains 14 residues. V was clipped by 3 bases and J by 0 bases, with 9 bases between them. Per the germline V gene, CDR1 is SEHNR and CDR2 is FQNEAQ (reference sequence). CDR3 nucleotides: TGTGCCAGCAGCTTCGAGGGAAGCTCCTACGAGCAGTACTTC. Residues: CASSFEGSSYEQYF.

This clonotype was observed a few times. V gene TRBV15 combines with J gene TRBJ2-7; D may be TRBD2 (6 bases). Per the germline V gene, CDR1 is LNHNV and CDR2 is YYDKDF (reference sequence). V lost 0 bases to trimming and J lost 4 bases, with 22 bases between them. This CDR3 is 18 amino acids long. In DNA, the CDR3 is TGTGCCACCAGCAGAGATCGTGGCCGGGCGGGATTTGAGTACGAGCAGTACTTC. Encoded protein: CATSRDRGRAGFEYEQYF.

In this sample, this clonotype turned up many times. The rearrangement uses TRBV4-1 and TRBJ2-5, with 8 bases matching TRBD1. CDR3 length: 15 residues. V shed 0 bases and J 1 base; nucleotides not matched to a gene: 1. From germline, CDR1 is MGHRA and CDR2 YSYEKL. The CDR3 sequence: CASSQDGQGQETQYF. The CDR3, as DNA: TGCGCCAGCAGCCAAGATGGACAGGGCCAAGAGACCCAGTACTTC.

The rearrangement uses TRBV7-6 and TRBJ1-5; the D gene is possibly TRBD1 (5 bases). The CDR3 is 15 residues long. Germline lookup yields CDR1 SGHVS and CDR2 FNYEAQ. Trimming removed 0 bases at V and 4 bases at J, with 10 bases between. The CDR3 bases are TGTGCCAGCAGCTTAGCAGGGGTGGCAAATCAGCCCCAGCATTTT. It encodes CASSLAGVANQPQHF. Combining the CDR3 with reference TRBV7-6 and TRBJ1-5 gives the whole variable domain GAGVSQSPRYKVTKRGQDVALRCDPISGHVSLYWYRQALGQGPEFLTYFNYEAQQDKSGLPNDRFSAERPEGSISTLTIQRTEQRDSAMYRCASSLAGVANQPQHFGDGTRLSIL.

The chain couples TRBV12-3 or TRBV12-4 to TRBJ2-2; D is unclear. This CDR3 comprises 18 residues. Trimming removed 5 bases from V and 5 bases from J, with 24 bases in between. CDR3 bases: TGTGCCAGCAGTACCGGGCGCCGGATCTCCCGTGGGACCGGGGAGCTGTTTTTT. This codes for CASSTGRRISRGTGELFF.

The chain combines TRBV2 with TRBJ2-7; D ambiguous. V shed 6 bases and J shed 3 bases, with 9 bases lying between them. Germline V gene sequence: CDR1 SNHLY, CDR2 FYNNEI. The CDR3 runs to 12 residues. CDR3 sequence: CASRIPNYEQYF. The CDR3 region has the DNA TGTGCCAGCAGAATACCGAACTACGAGCAGTACTTC. Drawing the rest from reference TRBV2 and TRBJ2-7, the complete variable domain is EPEVTQTPSHQVTQMGQEVILRCVPISNHLYFYWYRQILGQKVEFLVSFYNNEISEKSEIFDDQFSVERPDGSNFTLKIRSTKLEDSAMYFCASRIPNYEQYFGPGTRLTVT.

This clonotype was observed at least ten times. The chain uses TRBV5-5 and TRBJ2-7, with D perhaps TRBD1 (6 bases). The CDR3 spans 12 residues. In germline, CDR1 is SGHKS, CDR2 YYEKEE (reference sequence). V was shortened by 1 base and J by 4 bases, with 6 bases between the two germline ends. CDR3 coding DNA: TGTGCCAGCAGCTTGCAGGGGTACGAGCAGTACGTC. As protein: CASSLQGYEQYV.